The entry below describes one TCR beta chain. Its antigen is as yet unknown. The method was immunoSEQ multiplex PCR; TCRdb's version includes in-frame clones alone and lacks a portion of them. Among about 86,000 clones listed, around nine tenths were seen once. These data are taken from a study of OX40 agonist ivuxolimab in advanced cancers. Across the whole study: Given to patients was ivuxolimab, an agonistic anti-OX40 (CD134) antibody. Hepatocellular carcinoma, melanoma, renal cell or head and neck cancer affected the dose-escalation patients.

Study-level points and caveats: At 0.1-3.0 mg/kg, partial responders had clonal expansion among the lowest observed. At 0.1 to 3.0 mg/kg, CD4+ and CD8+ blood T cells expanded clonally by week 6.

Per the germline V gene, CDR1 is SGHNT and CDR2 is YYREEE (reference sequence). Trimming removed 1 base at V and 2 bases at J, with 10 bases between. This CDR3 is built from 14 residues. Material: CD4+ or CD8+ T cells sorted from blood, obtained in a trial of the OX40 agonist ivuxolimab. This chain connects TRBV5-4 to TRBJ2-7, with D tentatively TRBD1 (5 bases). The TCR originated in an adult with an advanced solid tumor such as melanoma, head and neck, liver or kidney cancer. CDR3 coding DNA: TGTGCCAGCAGCTTGTTAGGGGTGGCCTACGAGCAGTACTTC. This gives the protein CASSLLGVAYEQYF.